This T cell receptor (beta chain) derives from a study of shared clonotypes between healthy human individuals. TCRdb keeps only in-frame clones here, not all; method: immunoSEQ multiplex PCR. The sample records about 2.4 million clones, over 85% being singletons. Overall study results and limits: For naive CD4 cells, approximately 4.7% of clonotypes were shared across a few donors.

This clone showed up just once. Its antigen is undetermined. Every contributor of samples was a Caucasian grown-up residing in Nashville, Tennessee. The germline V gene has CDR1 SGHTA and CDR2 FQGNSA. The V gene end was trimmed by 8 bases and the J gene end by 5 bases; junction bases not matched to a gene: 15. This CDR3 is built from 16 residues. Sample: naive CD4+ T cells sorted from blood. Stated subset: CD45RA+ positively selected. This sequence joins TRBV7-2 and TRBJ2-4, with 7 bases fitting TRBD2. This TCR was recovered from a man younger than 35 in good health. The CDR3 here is CASQGKAGFMQNIQYF. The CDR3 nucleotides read TGTGCCAGCCAAGGGAAAGCGGGGTTCATGCAAAACATTCAGTACTTC. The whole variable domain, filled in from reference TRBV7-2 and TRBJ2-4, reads GAGVSQSPSNKVTEKGKDVELRCDPISGHTALYWYRQSLGQGLEFLIYFQGNSAPDKSGLPSDRFSAERTGGSVSTLTIQRTQQEDSAVYLCASQGKAGFMQNIQYFGAGTRLSVL.